The clone carrying this T cell receptor (beta chain) has just a few counts. Libraries were prepared by immunoSEQ multiplex PCR; TCRdb keeps only in-frame clonotypes and omits some of them. The table lists 160,000 or so clones, about 85% of them singletons. Per germline, CDR1 SGDLS and CDR2 YYNGEE. The CDR3 contains 15 residues. With V trimmed by 3 bases and J by 3 bases, 3 bases remained unmatched. These data come from a study of blood T cell repertoires in COVID-19. The source of this sequence is a woman aged 45-65 years with COVID-19, enrolled during active disease. Sequencing was carried out using peripheral blood. The gene calls are TRBV9 and TRBJ1-3, with TRBD1 identical over 10 bases. CDR3 protein: CASSGQGASGNTIYF. Here the CDR3 DNA reads TGTGCCAGCAGCGGACAGGGGGCGAGTGGAAACACCATATATTTT.